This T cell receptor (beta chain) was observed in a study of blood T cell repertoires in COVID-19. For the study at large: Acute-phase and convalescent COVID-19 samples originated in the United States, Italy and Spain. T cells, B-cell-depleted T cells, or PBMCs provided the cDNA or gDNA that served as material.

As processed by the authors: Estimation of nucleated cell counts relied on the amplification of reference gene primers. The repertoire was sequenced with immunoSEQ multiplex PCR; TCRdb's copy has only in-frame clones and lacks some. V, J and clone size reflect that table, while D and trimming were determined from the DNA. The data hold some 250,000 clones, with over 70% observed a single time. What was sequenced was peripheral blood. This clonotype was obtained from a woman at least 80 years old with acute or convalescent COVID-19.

This chain's CDR3 is CSVRTVGNTEAFF. DNA for the CDR3: TGCAGCGTTCGTACGGTCGGGAACACTGAAGCTTTCTTT. V and J are TRBV29-1 and TRBJ1-1; D gene ambiguous. The CDR3 extends over 13 amino acids. The germline V gene has CDR1 SQVTM and CDR2 ANQGSEA. The V gene lost 5 bases and the J gene lost 1 base, with 11 bases spanning the gap. Full variable domain (remainder filled in from reference TRBV29-1 and TRBJ1-1): SAVISQKPSRDICQRGTSLTIQCQVDSQVTMMFWYRQQPGQSLTLIATANQGSEATYESGFVIDKFPISRPNLTFSTLTVSNMSPEDSSIYLCSVRTVGNTEAFFGQGTRLTVV.